What follows describes a single T cell receptor beta chain. The antigen is undetermined. These data originate in a study of shared clonotypes between healthy human individuals. Study results and limitations: A few donors held about 5% of naive CD4 clonotypes in common. The study generally estimated greater richness for naive than memory subsets.

CD4+ cell separation produced CD45RA+ naive and CD45RA-negative memory subsets. Sequenced by immunoSEQ multiplex PCR; TCRdb stores in-frame clones only, minus some. Among millions of clones listed, approximately 94% were seen once. This TCR came from a man younger than 35 in good health. The sequencing input was naive CD4+ T cells sorted from blood. Subset in this sample: CD45RA+ positively selected.

The CDR3 protein is CASSLGGRVAAEQYF. The CDR3 nucleotides read TGTGCCAGCAGCTTAGGGGGCCGGGTGGCGGCCGAGCAGTACTTC. This chain links TRBV7-2 with TRBJ2-7; D is possibly TRBD1 (5 bases). Germline loops: CDR1 SGHTA, CDR2 FQGNSA. The CDR3 loop spans 15 amino acids. The germline V and J ends were trimmed by 1 base and 6 bases, with 16 bases remaining between them.